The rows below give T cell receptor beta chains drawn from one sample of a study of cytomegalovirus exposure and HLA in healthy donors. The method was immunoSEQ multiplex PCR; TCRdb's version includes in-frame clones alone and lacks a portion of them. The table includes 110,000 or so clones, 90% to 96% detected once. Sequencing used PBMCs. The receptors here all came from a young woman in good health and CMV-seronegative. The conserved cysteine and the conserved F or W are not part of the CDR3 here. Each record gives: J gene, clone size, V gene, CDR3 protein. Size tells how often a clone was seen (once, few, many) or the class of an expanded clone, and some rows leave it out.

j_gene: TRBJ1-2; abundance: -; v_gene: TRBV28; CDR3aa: ASTLSGGRAGYT
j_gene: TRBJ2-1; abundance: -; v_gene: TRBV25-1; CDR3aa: ASSPYLEQF
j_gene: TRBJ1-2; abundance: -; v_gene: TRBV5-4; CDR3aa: ASSQPDRGLYGYT
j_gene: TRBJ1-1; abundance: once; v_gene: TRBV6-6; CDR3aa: ASSRGRGTEAF
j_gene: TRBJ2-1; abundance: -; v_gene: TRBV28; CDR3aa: ASSLGGGNYNEQF
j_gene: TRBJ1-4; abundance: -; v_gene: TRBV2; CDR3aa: ASSELLGANEKLF
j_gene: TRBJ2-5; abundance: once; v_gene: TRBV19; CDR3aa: ASSIGWEIRGEWGQETQY
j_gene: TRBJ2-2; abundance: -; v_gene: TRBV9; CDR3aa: ASSHSGELF
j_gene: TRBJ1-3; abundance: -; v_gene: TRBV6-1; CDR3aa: ASYTRESVWNTIY
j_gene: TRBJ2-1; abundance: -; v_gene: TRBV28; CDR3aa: ASSRLAGDYYNEQF
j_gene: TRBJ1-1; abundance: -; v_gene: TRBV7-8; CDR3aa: ASKTGDMAF
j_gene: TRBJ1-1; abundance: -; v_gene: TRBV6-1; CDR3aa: ASSTGQRGNTEAF
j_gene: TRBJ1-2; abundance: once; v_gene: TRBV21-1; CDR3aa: ASTGISPTGWGGYT
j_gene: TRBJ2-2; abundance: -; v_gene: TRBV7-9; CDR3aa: ASSLGSGTGNTGELF
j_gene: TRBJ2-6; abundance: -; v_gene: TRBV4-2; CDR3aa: ASSQGSSGALSGANVLT
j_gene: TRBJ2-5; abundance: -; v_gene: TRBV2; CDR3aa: ASSERRGVGGIETQY
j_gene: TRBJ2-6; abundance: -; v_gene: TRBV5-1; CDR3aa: ASSEPGQLSGANVLT
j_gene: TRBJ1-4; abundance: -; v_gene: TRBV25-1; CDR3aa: ASSEYGRRGRDEKLF
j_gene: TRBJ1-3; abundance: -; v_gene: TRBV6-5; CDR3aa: ASSQTDSGNTIY
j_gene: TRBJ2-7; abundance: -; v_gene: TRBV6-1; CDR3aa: ASRLMTGAYEQY
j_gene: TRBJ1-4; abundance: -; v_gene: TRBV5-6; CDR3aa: ASSLGQGNEKLF
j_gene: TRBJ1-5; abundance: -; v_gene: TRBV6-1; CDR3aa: ASSEMPGGSNQPQH
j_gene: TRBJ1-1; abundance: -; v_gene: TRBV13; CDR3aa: ASSSRQGPLWTEAF
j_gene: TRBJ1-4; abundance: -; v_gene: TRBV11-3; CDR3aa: ASRLGKRPSLNEKLF
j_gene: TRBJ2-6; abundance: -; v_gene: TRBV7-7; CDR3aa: ASSLGVQGRSGANVLT
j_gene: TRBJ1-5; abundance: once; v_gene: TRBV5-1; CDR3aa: ASSLRPTGANQPQH
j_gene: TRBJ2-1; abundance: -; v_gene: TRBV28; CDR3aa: ASSLAGGRNNEQF
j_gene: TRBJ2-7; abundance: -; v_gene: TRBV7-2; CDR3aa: ASSLVGGGSYEQY
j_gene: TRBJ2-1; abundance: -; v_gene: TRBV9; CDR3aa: ASSADTGGPYNEQF
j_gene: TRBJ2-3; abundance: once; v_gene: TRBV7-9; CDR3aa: ASSSSGGTSTDTQY
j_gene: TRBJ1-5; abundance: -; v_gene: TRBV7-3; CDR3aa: ASSLGGTGKQPQH
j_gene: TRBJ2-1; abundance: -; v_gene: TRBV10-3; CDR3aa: AISEGLARRNEQF
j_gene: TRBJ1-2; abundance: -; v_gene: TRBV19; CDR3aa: ASSRWAANYGYT
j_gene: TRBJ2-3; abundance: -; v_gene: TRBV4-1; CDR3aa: ASSQKGQGANTDTQY
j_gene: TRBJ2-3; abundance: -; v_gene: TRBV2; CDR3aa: ASKDYSGGTDTQY
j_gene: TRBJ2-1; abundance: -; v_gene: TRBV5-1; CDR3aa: ASSFAGVHNEQF
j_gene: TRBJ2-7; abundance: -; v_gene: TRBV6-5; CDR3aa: ASRDRSYEQY
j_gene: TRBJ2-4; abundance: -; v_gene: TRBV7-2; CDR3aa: ASSLSAGVDIQY
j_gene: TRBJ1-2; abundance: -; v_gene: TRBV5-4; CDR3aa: ASSFSGTVNYGYT
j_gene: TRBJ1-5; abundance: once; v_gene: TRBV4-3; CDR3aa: ASSQTRLDTQPQH
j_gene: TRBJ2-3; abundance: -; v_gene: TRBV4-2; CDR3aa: ASSRQGTGGTDTQY
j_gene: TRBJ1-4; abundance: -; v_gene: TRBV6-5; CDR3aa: ASSARGIWDEKLF
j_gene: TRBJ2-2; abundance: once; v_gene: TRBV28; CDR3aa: ASRPTGETGELF
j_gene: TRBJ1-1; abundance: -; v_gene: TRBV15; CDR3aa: ATTRQGNTEAF
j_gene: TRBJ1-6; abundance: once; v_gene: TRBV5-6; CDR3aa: ASSWGDRDNSPLH
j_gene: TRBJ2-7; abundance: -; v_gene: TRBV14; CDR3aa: ASSPGTGAYEQY
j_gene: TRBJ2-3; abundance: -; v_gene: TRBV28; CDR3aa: ASSLKLGAGAPDTQY
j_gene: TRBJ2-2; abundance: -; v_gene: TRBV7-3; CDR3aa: ASSSEGNTGELF
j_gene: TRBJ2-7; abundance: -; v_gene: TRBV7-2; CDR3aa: ASSPKVAGGHYEQY
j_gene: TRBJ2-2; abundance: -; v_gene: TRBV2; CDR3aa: ASRGRWNTGELF
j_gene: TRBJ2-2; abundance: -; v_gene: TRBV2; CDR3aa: ASSEGTGGTGELF